What follows are 2 T cell receptor beta chains derived from one specimen sequenced in a study of blood T cell repertoires in COVID-19. Produced via immunoSEQ multiplex PCR; TCRdb's table is partial and in-frame only. The sample has 65,000 to 85,000 clones; 78% are singletons. The specimen sequenced was peripheral blood. These receptors were obtained from a human donor in a cohort sampled during active COVID-19.

The genes are TRBV4-2 and TRBJ1-1; 7 nucleotides line up with TRBD1. The CDR3 has 15 residues. V shed 4 bases, J shed 5 bases, and the junction held 10 bases outside the gene matches. Per the germline V gene, CDR1 is LGHNA and CDR2 is YNFKEQ. CDR3: CASSLVQGEGTEAFF. The CDR3 DNA reads TGTGCCAGCAGCCTAGTTCAGGGGGAAGGAACTGAAGCTTTCTTT.

The chain recombines TRBV18 with TRBJ2-1; 9 nucleotides agree with TRBD1. Germline trimming cut 6 bases from V and 12 bases from J; bases unmatched to any gene: 21. In germline, CDR1 is KGHSH, CDR2 LQKENI. The CDR3 runs to 17 residues. Here the CDR3 DNA reads TGTGCCAGCTCGCGGGCCCAGACAGGGGGTGCCCTGCAATGGCAGTTCTTC. Protein: CASSRAQTGGALQWQFF.